A single sample is the source of the 31 T cell receptor beta chains below, sequenced in a study of blood T cell repertoires in COVID-19. Sequencing was performed with immunoSEQ multiplex PCR; in TCRdb, only in-frame clones are kept and a portion is missing. The table includes over 95,000 clones, about four fifths detected once. The sample comprised peripheral blood. All receptors come from a human donor in a cohort sampled during active COVID-19.

The chain recombines TRBV27 with TRBJ1-1; the match to TRBD1 covers 7 bases. This CDR3 is 14 amino acids long. V was clipped by 5 bases and J by 0 bases; unmatched bases: 3. CDR1 is MNHEY and CDR2 is SMNVEV in the germline V gene (reference sequence). In nucleotides, the CDR3 is TGTGCCAGCAGTAAAGGGGGCATGAACACTGAAGCTTTCTTT. This encodes CASSKGGMNTEAFF.

The chain has TRBV11-2 and TRBJ2-3, with 9 bases that match TRBD1. The CDR3 has 15 residues. The germline V gene encodes CDR1 SGHAT and CDR2 FQNNGV. The J segment lost 7 bases and the V segment lost 3 bases, leaving 8 bases of the junction unmatched. The CDR3 sequence is CASSFTQTGGNTQYF. The CDR3 DNA reads TGTGCCAGCAGCTTTACCCAGACAGGGGGAAATACGCAGTATTTT.

The chain has TRBV6-6 and TRBJ1-4; tentatively, D is TRBD1 (5 bases). The CDR3 is 13 amino acids. CDR1 MNHNY and CDR2 SVGAGI come from the germline V gene (reference sequence). Deletions cut 2 bases from V and 10 bases from J, with 11 bases between. Here the CDR3 DNA reads TGTGCCAGCAGTTACGAGGAAAGGGGAAAACTGTTTTTT. Its translation: CASSYEERGKLFF.

The chain combines TRBV11-2 with TRBJ2-5, with TRBD1 matching 9 bases. Germline loops: CDR1 SGHAT, CDR2 FQNNGV. V was clipped by 1 base and J by 1 base; unmatched bases: 7. The CDR3 contains 17 residues. CDR3 DNA sequence: TGTGCCAGCAGCTTAGCTAGGGACAGGGTAGTCCAAGAGACCCAGTACTTC. Translation gives CASSLARDRVVQETQYF.

This chain uses TRBV7-9 with TRBJ1-1, with a possible D match to TRBD1 (6 bases). There are 12 residues in the CDR3. V lost 3 bases and J lost 7, with 9 bases in between. The germline V gene has CDR1 SEHNR and CDR2 FQNEAQ (reference sequence). CDR3 nucleotide sequence: TGTGCCAGCAGCTTCACAGGGAATGAAGCTTTCTTT. Protein: CASSFTGNEAFF.

This clone occurred once. V usage is TRBV29-1 and J usage is TRBJ1-1; D unclear. The CDR3 runs 12 residues. CDR1 and CDR2 (germline): SQVTM, ANQGSEA. Trimming pared 4 bases from V and 7 bases from J, leaving 13 bases between. CDR3 sequence reads: CSVGYSVGEAFF. CDR3 nucleotides: TGCAGCGTTGGATACAGTGTAGGTGAAGCTTTCTTT.

The V gene is TRBV7-2, the J gene TRBJ1-4; 7 positions agree with TRBD1. Germline V gene data show CDR1 as SGHTA and CDR2 as FQGNSA. The CDR3 covers 15 residues. Trimming cost V 1 base and J 2 bases; bases outside gene matches: 1. The CDR3 loop is CASSLEGGTNEKLFF. For the CDR3, the DNA is TGTGCCAGCAGCTTAGAAGGGGGCACTAATGAAAAACTGTTTTTT.

The chain employs TRBV27 and TRBJ2-7; TRBD1 is a possible D gene (6 bases). The CDR3 sequence is 14 residues long. The V gene's germline CDR1 is MNHEY and CDR2 SMNVEV (reference sequence). Trimming stripped 2 bases from V and 9 bases from J, with 17 bases between. This CDR3 is CASSLNPGQVGQYF. Here the CDR3 DNA reads TGTGCCAGCAGTTTAAACCCGGGACAAGTAGGGCAGTACTTC.

This chain uses TRBV6-2 or TRBV6-3 with TRBJ2-4, with TRBD2 identical over 9 bases. Germline CDR1 and CDR2: MNHEY and SVGEGT. The CDR3 extends over 14 amino acids. With V trimmed by 5 bases and J by 7 bases, 6 bases remained unmatched. The CDR3: CASSRAGGMNIQYF. In DNA, the CDR3 is TGTGCCAGCAGTCGAGCGGGGGGAATGAACATTCAGTACTTC.

J is TRBJ2-5 and V is TRBV28; possibly TRBD2 for D (5 bases). The germline CDR1 and CDR2 sequences are MDHEN and SYDVKM. V was trimmed by 7 bases and J by 2 bases, leaving 8 bases between them. This CDR3 is 12 amino acids long. This CDR3 is CASKTGQETQYF. DNA for the CDR3: TGTGCCAGCAAAACGGGACAAGAGACCCAGTACTTC.

This clone was seen once. The V gene is TRBV7-9, the J gene TRBJ1-1; 7 positions match TRBD1. The germline CDR1 and CDR2 sequences are SEHNR and FQNEAQ (reference sequence). The CDR3 length is 15 residues. Unmatched junction bases numbered 10, after V lost 4 bases and J lost 5 bases. As DNA, the CDR3 is TGTGCCAGCAGCTCGAAGACAGGGTCATGGACTGAAGCTTTCTTT. This encodes CASSSKTGSWTEAFF.

The gene calls are TRBV30 and TRBJ1-2; 7 nucleotides align to TRBD1. Per the germline V gene, CDR1 is GTSNPN and CDR2 is SVGIG (reference sequence). V lost 2 bases and J lost 4; bases outside the gene matches: 4. The CDR3 spans 13 residues. The CDR3 loop is CAWSRQGGYGYTF. For the CDR3, the DNA is TGTGCCTGGAGTAGACAGGGCGGCTATGGCTACACCTTC.

V is TRBV29-1 and J is TRBJ1-2, with TRBD1 matching 8 bases. The CDR3 runs 13 residues. CDR1 is SQVTM and CDR2 is ANQGSEA in the germline V gene. Losses at the gene ends were 6 bases for V and 3 bases for J; bases not matched to a gene: 6. The CDR3 region has the DNA TGCAGCGTGCCCAGGGGGCTGGACTATGGCTACACCTTC. Amino acid sequence: CSVPRGLDYGYTF.

The V and J genes are TRBV7-2 and TRBJ1-1, with D unresolved. V lost 0 bases, J lost 1 base, and 15 bases lay in between. The CDR3 runs 17 residues. Germline V CDR1 and CDR2: SGHTA, FQGNSA. CDR3 amino acids: CASSLASGLGQNTEAFF. As DNA, the CDR3 is TGTGCCAGCAGCTTAGCGAGTGGGCTCGGTCAGAACACTGAAGCTTTCTTT. Variable domain in full (rest from reference TRBV7-2 and TRBJ1-1): GAGVSQSPSNKVTEKGKDVELRCDPISGHTALYWYRQSLGQGLEFLIYFQGNSAPDKSGLPSDRFSAERTGGSVSTLTIQRTQQEDSAVYLCASSLASGLGQNTEAFFGQGTRLTVV.

This chain uses TRBV7-6 with TRBJ2-7; 11 positions agree with TRBD2. There are 16 residues in the CDR3. Per the germline V gene, CDR1 is SGHVS and CDR2 is FNYEAQ. V shed 1 base, J shed 4 bases, and the junction held 6 bases outside the gene matches. The DNA for the CDR3 is TGTGCCAGCAGCTTAGGTGGACTAGCGGGTCTATACGAGCAGTACTTC. Translation gives CASSLGGLAGLYEQYF.

This clone came up once. This rearrangement joins TRBV6-5 to TRBJ2-2; perhaps TRBD1 as D (8 bases). The CDR3 has 14 residues. Deletions cut 7 bases from V and 6 bases from J, with 15 bases between. The germline V gene encodes CDR1 MNHEY and CDR2 SVGAGI. CDR3 region: CASKGQGGSGELFF. The CDR3 DNA sequence: TGTGCCAGCAAAGGACAGGGAGGGTCCGGGGAGCTGTTTTTT.

The rearrangement joins TRBV14 to TRBJ1-6; D not certain. CDR1 SGHDN and CDR2 FVKESK come from the germline V gene. Trimming cost V 2 bases and J 10 bases, with 18 bases left between them. This CDR3 spans 16 amino acids. The CDR3 sequence is CASSQIGSGGRSPLHF. CDR3 coding DNA: TGTGCCAGCAGCCAAATTGGCTCCGGTGGGCGATCACCCCTCCACTTT.

The V call is TRBV29-1, the J call TRBJ1-4; TRBD1 might be the D (6 bases). Germline V gene lookup returns CDR1 SQVTM and CDR2 ANQGSEA. With 7 bases removed from V and 5 bases from J, the gap between germline ends came to 17 bases. The CDR3 sequence is 14 residues long. CDR3 coding DNA: TGCAGCGCAGCCTTACAGGGAGAAAATGAAAAACTGTTTTTT. Translation gives CSAALQGENEKLFF.

The chain links TRBV29-1 to TRBJ2-7; possible D gene TRBD1, 5 bases. The germline V and J ends were trimmed by 3 bases and 6 bases, with 12 bases remaining between them. Germline CDR1 SQVTM, CDR2 ANQGSEA. CDR3 size: 12 residues. In DNA, the CDR3 is TGCAGCGTTGAGTTGGCAGGGCGCGAGCAGTACTTC. Its translation is CSVELAGREQYF.

The V and J genes are TRBV5-6 and TRBJ1-5; D perhaps matches TRBD1 (5 bases). The CDR3 loop spans 14 amino acids. The V end lost 1 base, the J end lost 1 base, and 6 bases lay between the germline ends. Germline assignment: CDR1 SGHDT and CDR2 YYEEEE. The CDR3, as DNA: TGTGCCAGCAGCTTGAGGGGCAGCAATCAGCCCCAGCATTTT. Amino acid sequence: CASSLRGSNQPQHF.

This chain uses TRBV3-1 (or the pseudogene TRBV3-2) with TRBJ1-6, with 8 positions matching TRBD1. J gave up 9 bases and V 4 bases, and 14 bases lay outside the gene matches. The CDR3 covers 17 residues. Germline CDR1 and CDR2: LGHDT and YNNKEL (reference sequence). The CDR3 sequence is CASSPRRTGPTGSPLHF. The CDR3 DNA follows: TGTGCCAGCAGCCCCCGGCGGACAGGGCCCACGGGTTCACCCCTCCACTTT.

The rearrangement joins TRBV6-5 to TRBJ1-5, with 8 bases identical to TRBD1. Germline assignment: CDR1 MNHEY and CDR2 SVGAGI. Trimming removed 8 bases from V and 6 bases from J; junction bases left unmatched: 3. The CDR3 is made up of 12 amino acids. CDR3 sequence: CASRTGRQPQHF. The CDR3 nucleotides read TGTGCCAGCCGGACAGGGCGTCAGCCCCAGCATTTT.

V is TRBV4-3 and J is TRBJ2-7, with TRBD1 identical over 8 bases. Germline-derived CDR1 and CDR2 are LGHNA and YSLEER. This CDR3 spans 15 amino acids. V shed 4 bases, J shed 3 bases, and the junction held 8 bases outside the gene matches. The CDR3 protein is CASSRRPGQGYEQYF. CDR3 DNA: TGCGCCAGCAGCCGACGACCCGGACAGGGCTACGAGCAGTACTTC.

The V gene is TRBV6-6, the J gene TRBJ1-4; D is unresolved. Germline V CDR1 and CDR2: MNHNY, SVGAGI (reference sequence). The CDR3 has 15 amino acids. V lost 6 bases, J lost 4 bases, and 15 bases lay in between. For the CDR3, the DNA is TGTGCCAGCAGACCCATTCAGGATTTTAATGAAAAACTGTTTTTT. This codes for CASRPIQDFNEKLFF.

The V and J genes are TRBV14 and TRBJ2-1, with a weak D call TRBD1 (6 bases). Trimming pared 2 bases from V and 9 bases from J, leaving 14 bases between. The CDR3 contains 14 residues. Per the germline V gene, CDR1 is SGHDN and CDR2 is FVKESK. In DNA, the CDR3 is TGTGCCAGCAGCCAACAATACAGGGCAGGTGAGCAGTTCTTC. Its protein is CASSQQYRAGEQFF.

This clone was seen only once. The chain combines TRBV7-6 with TRBJ1-1; possible D gene TRBD1, 6 bases. This CDR3 has 14 residues. Deletions cut 5 bases from V and 2 bases from J, with 12 bases between. Germline loops: CDR1 SGHVS, CDR2 FNYEAQ. CDR3 nucleotide sequence: TGTGCCAGCAGCCTGGACAGCAGCAACACTGAAGCTTTCTTT. This translates into CASSLDSSNTEAFF.

This chain links TRBV12-5 with TRBJ1-5, with a tentative D call TRBD1 (6 bases). V lost 6 bases and J 4 bases, leaving 7 bases between the germline ends. CDR3 length: 12 residues. Germline CDR1 LGHNT, CDR2 FRNRAP. The CDR3 nucleotides read TGTGCTAGTGGCCAGGGGAATCAGCCCCAGCATTTT. This codes for CASGQGNQPQHF.

The chain combines TRBV11-3 with TRBJ2-7, with a tentative D call TRBD1 (6 bases). CDR1 and CDR2 (germline): SGHNT, YENEEA. The CDR3 contains 15 residues. Trimming pared 0 bases from V and 6 bases from J, leaving 15 bases between. The CDR3 loop is CASSLEGARNGEQYF. The CDR3 DNA follows: TGTGCCAGCAGCTTAGAGGGGGCTAGGAATGGCGAGCAGTACTTC.

V gene TRBV7-9 combines with J gene TRBJ2-7; TRBD1 aligns across 7 bases. In germline, CDR1 is SEHNR, CDR2 FQNEAQ (reference sequence). The CDR3 has 13 residues. After removal of 6 bases from V and 5 bases from J, the junction contained 7 bases not matched to a gene. The CDR3 region has the DNA TGTGCCAGCAGGAGGGGACAGACCAACGAGCAGTACTTC. Translated: CASRRGQTNEQYF.

V usage is TRBV2 and J usage is TRBJ1-2, with 8 bases aligning to TRBD1. The J segment lost 4 bases and the V segment lost 4 bases, leaving 5 bases of the junction unmatched. The CDR3 contains 14 residues. From germline, CDR1 is SNHLY and CDR2 FYNNEI. The CDR3 protein is CASSGQGASYGYTF. CDR3 DNA sequence: TGTGCCAGCAGTGGGCAGGGGGCTAGCTATGGCTACACCTTC.

The CDR3 reads CASSGGQVRAEQYF. In nucleotides, the CDR3 is TGTGCCAGCAGCGGGGGACAGGTCCGCGCCGAGCAGTACTTC. The chain has TRBV7-2 and TRBJ2-7; 8 bases agree with TRBD1. This CDR3 contains 14 residues. The germline CDR1 and CDR2 sequences are SGHTA and FQGNSA. V lost 5 bases and J lost 6; bases outside the gene matches: 9.